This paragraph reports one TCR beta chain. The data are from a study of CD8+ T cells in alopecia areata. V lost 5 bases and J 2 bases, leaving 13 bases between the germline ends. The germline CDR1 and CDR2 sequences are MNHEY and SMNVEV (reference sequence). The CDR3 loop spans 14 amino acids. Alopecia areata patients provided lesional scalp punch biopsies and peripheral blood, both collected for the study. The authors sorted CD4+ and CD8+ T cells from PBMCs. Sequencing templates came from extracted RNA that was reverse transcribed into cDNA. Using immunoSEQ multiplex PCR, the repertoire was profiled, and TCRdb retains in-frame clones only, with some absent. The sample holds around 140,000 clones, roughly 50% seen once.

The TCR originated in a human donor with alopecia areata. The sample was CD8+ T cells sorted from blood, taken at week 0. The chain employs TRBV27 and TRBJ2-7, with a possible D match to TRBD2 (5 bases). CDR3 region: CASSLRGSPYEQYF. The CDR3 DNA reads TGTGCCAGCAGTCTCCGGGGATCCCCCTACGAGCAGTACTTC.